These 30 T cell receptor beta chains share one sample of origin, sequenced in a study of response to subunit inactivated influenza vaccine. TCRdb fed the RT-PCR reads into MiXCR, producing one record per CDR3 protein. The sample shows roughly 500,000 distinct CDR3 sequences, around 25% of them seen only once. This sample was shared with a second study, whose subject was T cells expressing NK-cell markers. That source reports: A 5'RACE template switching approach incorporating UMIs was used to make TCR beta cDNA.

The sequencing here drew on CD4+ T cells sorted from PBMCs, taken about 12 days after vaccination. The receptors stem from a man aged 50-60 years who received an inactivated influenza vaccine.

This clonotype showed up just a few times. V usage is TRBV11-2 and J usage is TRBJ2-5; 11 bases map to TRBD2. Germline CDR1 SGHAT, CDR2 FQNNGV. With V trimmed by 5 bases and J by 9 bases, 8 bases remained unmatched. This CDR3 region has 14 residues. The CDR3 DNA follows: TGTGCCAGCAGCACGACTAGCGGGACCTCGTCCCAGTACTTC. Amino acid sequence: CASSTTSGTSSQYF.

The V gene is TRBV5-1, the J gene TRBJ2-3; 7 bases line up with TRBD2. The V and J ends lost 4 bases and 2 bases, in that order; junction bases with no gene match: 7. This CDR3 contains 15 residues. The germline V gene has CDR1 SGHRS and CDR2 YFSETQ. The CDR3 here is CASSITGTTTDTQYF. The CDR3 bases are TGCGCCAGCAGCATTACCGGGACTACCACAGATACGCAGTATTTT.

This clonotype was detected many times. The rearrangement uses TRBV2 and TRBJ2-3; D call uncertain. The V gene lost 1 base and the J gene lost 5 bases, with 1 base spanning the gap. Germline V gene lookup returns CDR1 SNHLY and CDR2 FYNNEI. This CDR3 contains 11 residues. Here the CDR3 reads CASSEEDTQYF. DNA for the CDR3: TGTGCCAGCAGTGAAGAAGATACGCAGTATTTT.

There are a few counts of this clonotype. V gene TRBV6-5 combines with J gene TRBJ2-5; 7 bases align to TRBD2. J was trimmed by 5 bases and V by 6 bases; bases with no gene match: 9. The CDR3 is 14 residues long. Germline assignment: CDR1 MNHEY and CDR2 SVGAGI. CDR3 loop: CASSYGAGLETQYF. The CDR3 region has the DNA TGTGCCAGCAGCTATGGAGCGGGGTTGGAGACCCAGTACTTC.

A note on this clonotype: It may be a read error: a sequence one base away is much more abundant. CDR3 bases: TGCAGCGTTGAAGTCAACACCTACGAGCAGTACTTC. Translated: CSVEVNTYEQYF. This chain joins TRBV29-1 and TRBJ2-7, with D hard to call. V was pared by 1 base and J by 2 bases, with 6 bases between. Germline CDR1 reads SQVTM; CDR2 reads ANQGSEA. The CDR3 totals 12 residues.

CDR3 amino acids: CASTFGVSEQYF. Written as DNA, the CDR3 is TGTGCCAGCACATTCGGAGTTTCCGAGCAGTACTTC. The chain is built from TRBV28 and TRBJ2-7; D not certain. Trimming stripped 7 bases from V and 6 bases from J, with 13 bases between. Per germline, CDR1 MDHEN and CDR2 SYDVKM. CDR3 length: 12 residues.

The gene calls are TRBV7-2 and TRBJ2-1; TRBD1 aligns across 7 bases. The germline V gene encodes CDR1 SGHTA and CDR2 FQGNSA. This CDR3 is built from 16 residues. V was pared by 3 bases and J by 5 bases, with 10 bases of the junction left unmatched. CDR3 residues: CASSFTRDSPNNEQFF. The CDR3 coding sequence is TGTGCCAGCAGCTTTACCCGGGACAGCCCCAACAATGAGCAGTTCTTC.

This chain joins TRBV24-1 and TRBJ2-5; 9 bases line up with TRBD1. The germline V gene encodes CDR1 KGHDR and CDR2 SFDVKD. V gave up 0 bases and J gave up 5 bases; unmatched junction bases: 6. This CDR3 comprises 16 residues. This CDR3 reads CATSDLTGTGSETQYF. CDR3 sequence (DNA): TGTGCCACCAGTGATTTGACCGGGACAGGGTCGGAGACCCAGTACTTC.

The chain links TRBV20-1 to TRBJ1-1; D call uncertain. The V and J ends lost 3 bases and 0 bases respectively, with 11 bases between them. The CDR3 is 14 amino acids. Germline V gives CDR1 DFQATT, CDR2 SNEGSKA (reference sequence). CDR3 sequence (DNA): TGCAGTGCTAGTCTCAGCCCCATGAACACTGAAGCTTTCTTT. Translating gives CSASLSPMNTEAFF.

This clonotype was detected a few times. The chain uses TRBV6-5 and TRBJ1-3, with unresolved D. The CDR3 spans 12 residues. CDR1 is MNHEY, CDR2 SVGAGI, per germline. Trimming left V 4 bases short and J 2 bases short, with 3 bases between. In nucleotides, the CDR3 is TGTGCCAGCAGTTCTGCTGGAAACACCATATATTTT. Protein sequence: CASSSAGNTIYF.

V usage is TRBV3-1 and J usage is TRBJ2-3; 11 bases align to TRBD2. Germline CDR1 reads LGHDT; CDR2 reads YNNKEL (reference sequence). The ends lost 4 bases at V and 0 bases at J; junction bases unmatched: 12. The CDR3 is made up of 19 amino acids. The CDR3: CASSLIGTSGRGSTDTQYF. CDR3 bases: TGTGCCAGCAGCCTTATTGGGACTAGCGGAAGAGGTAGCACAGATACGCAGTATTTT.

The chain is built from TRBV24-1 and TRBJ2-7; D might be TRBD2 (5 bases). The germline V and J ends were trimmed by 5 bases and 2 bases, with 12 bases remaining between them. The CDR3 is made up of 14 amino acids. From germline, CDR1 is KGHDR and CDR2 SFDVKD. Written as DNA, the CDR3 is TGTGCCACCAGTGCCAGCGGAGGACCCTACGAGCAGTACTTC. Its translation: CATSASGGPYEQYF.

This clonotype was counted only a few times. The V and J genes are TRBV6-2 or TRBV6-3 and TRBJ2-3; 8 positions agree with TRBD2. Germline loops: CDR1 MNHEY, CDR2 SVGEGT. The CDR3 runs 15 residues. V shed 5 bases, J shed 4 bases, and the junction held 8 bases outside the gene matches. The CDR3 sequence: CASSGHRTSPDTQYF. The DNA for the CDR3 is TGTGCCAGCAGTGGACATAGGACTAGCCCAGATACGCAGTATTTT.

The CDR3 nucleotides are TGCGCCAGCAGCTTGGTGGGGCAGGGGATCAATGAGCAGTTCTTC. Its protein is CASSLVGQGINEQFF. The V and J genes are TRBV5-1 and TRBJ2-1, with D perhaps TRBD1 (6 bases). The germline V gene encodes CDR1 SGHRS and CDR2 YFSETQ. The V end was cut by 0 bases, the J end by 6 bases, with 13 bases between. The CDR3 covers 15 residues.

This chain joins TRBV29-1 and TRBJ2-2; 9 bases agree with TRBD2. The CDR3 runs 14 residues. Germline loops: CDR1 SQVTM, CDR2 ANQGSEA. The junction had 6 bases not matched to a gene; V was cut back by 7 bases and J by 3 bases. CDR3 amino acids: CSASRLADTGELFF. CDR3 DNA sequence: TGCAGCGCCTCAAGACTAGCGGACACCGGGGAGCTGTTTTTT.

This clonotype occurred a few times. The rearrangement joins TRBV6-8 to TRBJ2-1, with 13 bases matching TRBD2. CDR3 length: 16 amino acids. V lost 5 bases, J lost 3 bases, and 4 bases stayed unmatched. Germline V lookup: CDR1 MNHGY, CDR2 SAAAGT. The CDR3 reads CASSNRLAGGYNEQFF. The DNA for the CDR3 is TGTGCCAGCAGTAACCGACTAGCGGGGGGCTACAATGAGCAGTTCTTC.

The genes are TRBV28 and TRBJ1-2; 7 bases line up with TRBD1. The CDR3 length is 16 residues. CDR1 and CDR2 from the germline V gene are MDHEN and SYDVKM. Trimming cost V 5 bases and J 4 bases; bases outside gene matches: 13. CDR3 protein: CASSGVGQELGYGYTF. DNA for the CDR3: TGTGCCAGCAGTGGTGTAGGACAGGAACTTGGCTATGGCTACACCTTC.

This clonotype was seen only a few times. The rearrangement joins TRBV11-2 to TRBJ2-1; TRBD2 matches 8 bases. Per germline, CDR1 SGHAT and CDR2 FQNNGV. Unmatched junction bases numbered 6, after V lost 7 bases and J lost 10 bases. The CDR3 spans 12 residues. DNA for the CDR3: TGTGCCAGCACAAGCGGGGGCTGGGAGCAGTTCTTC. Its protein product is CASTSGGWEQFF.

The chain combines TRBV6-1 with TRBJ2-7; 7 positions match TRBD1. This CDR3 spans 16 amino acids. V lost 8 bases and J lost 1; bases outside the gene matches: 14. CDR1 is MNHNS and CDR2 is SASEGT in the germline V gene. The CDR3: CASPPQPGQLSYEQYF. CDR3 DNA: TGTGCCAGCCCTCCTCAGCCGGGACAGCTGTCCTACGAGCAGTACTTC.

This chain joins TRBV9 and TRBJ2-5, with TRBD1 matching over 9 bases. The CDR3 length is 15 residues. Germline V gene sequence: CDR1 SGDLS, CDR2 YYNGEE. V gave up 4 bases and J gave up 5 bases; unmatched junction bases: 9. CDR3 DNA: TGTGCCAGCAGCCCGACAGGGGGATGGTGGGAGACCCAGTACTTC. It specifies CASSPTGGWWETQYF.

The chain combines TRBV11-2 with TRBJ2-7; D gene unclear. The CDR3 sequence is 11 residues long. Germline V gives CDR1 SGHAT, CDR2 FQNNGV. Trimming cost V 5 bases and J 3 bases, with 5 bases left between them. CDR3 in DNA: TGTGCCAGCAGCCGTAACTACGAGCAGTACTTC. It codes for CASSRNYEQYF.

This clonotype was recorded once. This rearrangement joins TRBV6-1 to TRBJ2-7, with 8 bases lining up with TRBD2. The CDR3 totals 14 residues. V shed 2 bases and J 3 bases; nucleotides not matched to a gene: 3. Germline V lookup: CDR1 MNHNS, CDR2 SASEGT. CDR3 in amino acids: CASSETGTSYEQYF. The CDR3 DNA is TGTGCCAGCAGTGAAACCGGGACTAGCTACGAGCAGTACTTC.

This clonotype was seen a handful of times. The J gene is TRBJ2-1, the V gene TRBV6-2 or TRBV6-3; either TRBD1 or TRBD2 may fit D (5 bases each). Germline V gives CDR1 MNHEY, CDR2 SVGEGT. This CDR3 is built from 15 residues. Trimming removed 2 bases from V and 6 bases from J, with 14 bases in between. Here the CDR3 reads CASSYGTVMGNEQFF. The CDR3 nucleotides read TGTGCCAGCAGTTACGGGACGGTAATGGGCAATGAGCAGTTCTTC.

The chain joins TRBV5-6 to TRBJ1-2; 8 nucleotides line up with TRBD1. The CDR3 is 14 amino acids. V lost 2 bases and J lost 10; bases outside the gene matches: 10. Germline V lookup: CDR1 SGHDT, CDR2 YYEEEE. Here the CDR3 reads CASSFGQGAFSYTF. Here the CDR3 DNA reads TGTGCCAGCAGCTTCGGGCAGGGGGCCTTCTCCTACACCTTC.

The V gene is TRBV6-2 or TRBV6-3, the J gene TRBJ2-3; D ambiguous. Trimming pared 6 bases from V and 6 bases from J, leaving 13 bases between. The CDR3 runs 13 residues. The germline gives CDR1 MNHEY, CDR2 SVGEGT. The CDR3 protein is CASSPYQSDTQYF. The CDR3 DNA reads as TGTGCCAGCAGCCCCTACCAGTCGGATACGCAGTATTTT.

Remarks on this clonotype: One end of the junction does not line up with germline, which may come from a read error. The rearrangement joins TRBV7-3 to TRBJ2-1; possibly TRBD1 for D (6 bases). The CDR3 consists of 16 residues. CDR1 is SGHTA and CDR2 is FQGTGA in the germline V gene. The CDR3 sequence is CASSLNSPGAYSEQFF. In DNA form, the CDR3 reads TGTGCCAGCAGCTTAAATTCCCCAGGGGCCTACAGTGAGCAGTTCTTC. The entire variable domain, with the rest obtained from reference TRBV7-3 and TRBJ2-1, is as follows: GAGVSQTPSNKVTEKGKYVELRCDPISGHTALYWYRQSLGQGPEFLIYFQGTGAADDSGLPNDRFFAVRPEGSVSTLKIQRTERGDSAVYLCASSLNSPGAYSEQFFGPGTRLTVL.

This clonotype has only a few counts. The rearrangement uses TRBV10-3 and TRBJ2-1; 15 bases agree with TRBD2. The CDR3 is 16 residues long. Germline V lookup: CDR1 ENHRY, CDR2 SYGVKD. J was trimmed by 1 base and V by 7 bases; bases with no gene match: 2. The CDR3 nucleotides read TGTGCCATCACCGGGACTAGCGGGGGGTCCTACAATGAGCAGTTCTTC. Protein: CAITGTSGGSYNEQFF.

V and J are TRBV7-2 and TRBJ2-2, with D tentatively TRBD1 or TRBD2 (5 bases each). The V end lost 0 bases, the J end lost 7 bases, and 12 bases lay between the germline ends. The CDR3 is 15 residues long. Germline CDR1 reads SGHTA; CDR2 reads FQGNSA. For the CDR3, the DNA is TGTGCCAGCAGCTTAGCGGGGACCCAGGGCGGGGAGCTGTTTTTT. Translated: CASSLAGTQGGELFF.

V gene TRBV11-2 combines with J gene TRBJ1-4; D is undetermined. The length of the CDR3 is 14 residues. Trimming took 3 bases from V and 7 from J, leaving 12 bases between them. Germline CDR1 reads SGHAT; CDR2 reads FQNNGV. The CDR3 nucleotides read TGTGCCAGCAGCTTTGGAGGATCCTTTGAAAAACTGTTTTTT. Translating it yields CASSFGGSFEKLFF.

This clonotype has more than one count but fewer than ten. The rearrangement uses TRBV7-9 and TRBJ2-1; no clear D gene. The CDR3 extends over 15 amino acids. Germline V lookup: CDR1 SEHNR, CDR2 FQNEAQ (reference sequence). The V end was cut by 5 bases, the J end by 4 bases, with 15 bases between. CDR3 in amino acids: CASSPIRLRYNEQFF. DNA for the CDR3: TGTGCCAGCAGCCCTATCAGACTTAGATACAATGAGCAGTTCTTC.